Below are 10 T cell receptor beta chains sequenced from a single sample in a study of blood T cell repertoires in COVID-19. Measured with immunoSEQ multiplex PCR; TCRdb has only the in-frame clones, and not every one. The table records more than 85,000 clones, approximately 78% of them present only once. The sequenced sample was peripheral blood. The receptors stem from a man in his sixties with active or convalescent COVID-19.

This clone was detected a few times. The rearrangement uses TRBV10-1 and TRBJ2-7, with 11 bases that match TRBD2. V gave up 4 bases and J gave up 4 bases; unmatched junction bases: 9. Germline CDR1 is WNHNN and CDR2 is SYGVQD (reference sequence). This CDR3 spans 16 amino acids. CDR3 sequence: CASSGGGSGRAYEQYV. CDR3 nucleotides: TGCGCCAGCAGTGGGGGTGGTAGCGGGAGGGCGTACGAGCAGTACGTC.

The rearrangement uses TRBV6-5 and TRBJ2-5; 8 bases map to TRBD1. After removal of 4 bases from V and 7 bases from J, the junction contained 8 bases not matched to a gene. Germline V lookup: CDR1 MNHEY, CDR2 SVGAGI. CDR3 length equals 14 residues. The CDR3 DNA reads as TGTGCCAGCAGTTTTGACAGGGGTGGTTGGACCCAGTACTTC. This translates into CASSFDRGGWTQYF.

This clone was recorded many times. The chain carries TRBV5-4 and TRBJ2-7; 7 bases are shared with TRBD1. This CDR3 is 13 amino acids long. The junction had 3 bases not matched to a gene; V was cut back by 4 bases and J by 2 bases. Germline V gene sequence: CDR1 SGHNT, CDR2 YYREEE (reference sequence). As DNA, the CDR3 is TGTGCCAGCAGCCCTCAGGGGGCCTACGAGCAGTACTTC. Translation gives CASSPQGAYEQYF.

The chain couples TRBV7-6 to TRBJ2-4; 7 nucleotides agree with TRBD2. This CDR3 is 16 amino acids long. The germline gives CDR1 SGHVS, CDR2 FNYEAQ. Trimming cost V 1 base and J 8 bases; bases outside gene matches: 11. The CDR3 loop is CASSLGVGGRTDIQYF. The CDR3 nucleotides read TGTGCCAGCAGCTTAGGGGTAGGCGGGAGAACGGACATTCAGTACTTC.

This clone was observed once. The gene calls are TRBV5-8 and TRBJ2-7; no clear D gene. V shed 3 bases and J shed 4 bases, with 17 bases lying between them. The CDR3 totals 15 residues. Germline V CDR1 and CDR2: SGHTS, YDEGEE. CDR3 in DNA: TGTGCCAGCAGCTACCTTTCTTCTCCGAGGTACGAGCAGTACTTC. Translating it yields CASSYLSSPRYEQYF.

The DNA for the CDR3 is TGCAGTGCTACTGAGTCGGGCGGACTATCATCCTACGAGCAGTACTTC. As protein: CSATESGGLSSYEQYF. The chain employs TRBV20-1 and TRBJ2-7; tentative D call: TRBD2 (6 bases). V was clipped by 4 bases and J by 1 base, with 20 bases between them. Per the germline V gene, CDR1 is DFQATT and CDR2 is SNEGSKA (reference sequence). This CDR3 is 16 amino acids long.

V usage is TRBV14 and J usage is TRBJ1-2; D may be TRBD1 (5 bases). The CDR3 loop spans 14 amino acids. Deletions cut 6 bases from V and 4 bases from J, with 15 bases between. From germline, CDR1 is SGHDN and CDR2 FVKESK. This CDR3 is CASSRQMGGYGYTF. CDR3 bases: TGTGCCAGCAGTCGCCAGATGGGGGGCTATGGCTACACCTTC.

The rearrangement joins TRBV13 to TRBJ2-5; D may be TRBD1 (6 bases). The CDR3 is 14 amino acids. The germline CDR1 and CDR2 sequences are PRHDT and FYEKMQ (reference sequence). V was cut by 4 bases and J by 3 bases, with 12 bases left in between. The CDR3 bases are TGTGCCAGCAGCTCAGGGGCTAGCAAAGAGACCCAGTACTTC. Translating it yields CASSSGASKETQYF.

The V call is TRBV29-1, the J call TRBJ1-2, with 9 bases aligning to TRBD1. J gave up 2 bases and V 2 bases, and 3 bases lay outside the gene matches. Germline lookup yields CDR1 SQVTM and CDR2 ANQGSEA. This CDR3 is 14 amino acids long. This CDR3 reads CSVEFDRGNYGYTF. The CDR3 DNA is TGCAGCGTTGAATTCGACAGGGGGAACTATGGCTACACCTTC.

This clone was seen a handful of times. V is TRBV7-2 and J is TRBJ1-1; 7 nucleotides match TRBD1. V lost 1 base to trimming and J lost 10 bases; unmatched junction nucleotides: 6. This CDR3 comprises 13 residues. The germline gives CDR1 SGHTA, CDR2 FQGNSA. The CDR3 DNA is TGTGCCAGCAGCTTAGACGGACAGGTAGGAGCTTTCTTT. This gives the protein CASSLDGQVGAFF.